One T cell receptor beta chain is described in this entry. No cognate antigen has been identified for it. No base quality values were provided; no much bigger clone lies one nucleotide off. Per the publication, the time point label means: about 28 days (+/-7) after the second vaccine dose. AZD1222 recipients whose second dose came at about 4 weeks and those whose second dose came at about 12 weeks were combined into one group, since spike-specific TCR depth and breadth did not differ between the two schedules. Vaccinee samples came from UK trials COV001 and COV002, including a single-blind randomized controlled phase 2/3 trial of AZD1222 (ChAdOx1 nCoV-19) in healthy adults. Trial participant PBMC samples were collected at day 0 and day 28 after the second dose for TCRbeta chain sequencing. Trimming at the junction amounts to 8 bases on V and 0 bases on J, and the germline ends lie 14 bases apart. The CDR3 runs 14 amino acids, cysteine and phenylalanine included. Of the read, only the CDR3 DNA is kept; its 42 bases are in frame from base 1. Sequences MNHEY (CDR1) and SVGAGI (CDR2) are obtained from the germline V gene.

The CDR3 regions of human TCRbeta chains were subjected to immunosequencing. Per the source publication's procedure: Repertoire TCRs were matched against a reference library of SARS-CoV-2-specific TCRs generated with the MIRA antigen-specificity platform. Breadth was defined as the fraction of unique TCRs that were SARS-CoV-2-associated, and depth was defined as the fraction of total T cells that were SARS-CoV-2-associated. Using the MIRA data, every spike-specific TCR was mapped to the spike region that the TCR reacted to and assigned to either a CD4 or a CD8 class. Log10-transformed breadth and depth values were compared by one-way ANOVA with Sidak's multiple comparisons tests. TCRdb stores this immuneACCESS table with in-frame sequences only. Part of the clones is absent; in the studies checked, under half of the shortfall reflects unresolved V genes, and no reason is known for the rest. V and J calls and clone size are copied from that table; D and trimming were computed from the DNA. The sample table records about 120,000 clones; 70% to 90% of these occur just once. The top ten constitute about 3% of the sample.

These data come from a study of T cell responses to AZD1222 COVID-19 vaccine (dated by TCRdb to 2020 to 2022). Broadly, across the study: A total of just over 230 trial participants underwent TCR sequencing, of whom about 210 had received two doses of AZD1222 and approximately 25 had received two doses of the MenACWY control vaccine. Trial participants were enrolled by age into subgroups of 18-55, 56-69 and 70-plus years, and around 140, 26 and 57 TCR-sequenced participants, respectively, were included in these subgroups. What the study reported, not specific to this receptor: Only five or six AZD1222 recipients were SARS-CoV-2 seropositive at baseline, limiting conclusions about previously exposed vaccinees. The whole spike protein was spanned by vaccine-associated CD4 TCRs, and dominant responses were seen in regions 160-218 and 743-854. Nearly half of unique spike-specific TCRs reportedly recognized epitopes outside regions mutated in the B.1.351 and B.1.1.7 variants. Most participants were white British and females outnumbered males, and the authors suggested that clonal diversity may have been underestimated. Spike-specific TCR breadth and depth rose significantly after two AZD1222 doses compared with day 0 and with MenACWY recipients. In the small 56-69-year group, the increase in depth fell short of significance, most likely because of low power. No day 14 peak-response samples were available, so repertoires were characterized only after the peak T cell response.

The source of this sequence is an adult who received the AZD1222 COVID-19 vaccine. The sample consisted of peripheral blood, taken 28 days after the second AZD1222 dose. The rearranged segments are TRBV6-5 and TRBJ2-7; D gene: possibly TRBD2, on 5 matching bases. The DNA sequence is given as TGTGCCAGCTGGAGGACCGCGAACTCCTACGAGCAGTACTTC. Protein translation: CASWRTANSYEQYF.